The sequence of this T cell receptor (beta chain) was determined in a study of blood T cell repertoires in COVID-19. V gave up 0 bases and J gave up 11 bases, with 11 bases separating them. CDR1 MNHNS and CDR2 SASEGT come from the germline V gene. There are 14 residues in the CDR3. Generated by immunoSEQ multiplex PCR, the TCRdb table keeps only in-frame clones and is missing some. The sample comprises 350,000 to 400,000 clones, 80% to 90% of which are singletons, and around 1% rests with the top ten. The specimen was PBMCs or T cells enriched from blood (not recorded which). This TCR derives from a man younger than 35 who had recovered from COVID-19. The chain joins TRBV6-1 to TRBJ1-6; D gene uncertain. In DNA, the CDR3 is TGTGCCAGCAGTGAAGCGAGGGAAGTGACACCCCTCCACTTT. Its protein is CASSEAREVTPLHF.